Below, 28 T cell receptor beta chains from the same sample are listed, as sequenced in a study of shared clonotypes between healthy human individuals. Profiled with immunoSEQ multiplex PCR; TCRdb holds only in-frame clones, not every one. The data hold approximately 940,000 clones, with around three quarters observed a single time. Material: memory CD4+ T cells sorted from blood. Subset described: CD45RA-negative fraction. These receptors originate from a man aged 18 to 30 in good health.

The genes are TRBV5-1 and TRBJ2-1; TRBD1 aligns across 10 bases. The ends lost 4 bases at V and 10 bases at J; junction bases unmatched: 5. Looked up from germline, CDR1 is SGHRS and CDR2 is YFSETQ. This CDR3 contains 13 residues. The CDR3 here is CASSQTGGGEQFF. CDR3 bases: TGCGCCAGCAGCCAGACAGGGGGCGGCGAGCAGTTCTTC.

The rearrangement joins TRBV5-4 to TRBJ2-5; 8 nucleotides align to TRBD2. Germline V gene data show CDR1 as SGHNT and CDR2 as YYREEE (reference sequence). The CDR3 contains 19 residues. V was clipped by 4 bases and J by 2 bases; unmatched bases: 19. The CDR3 loop is CASSPRRSGSPGLQETQYF. CDR3 sequence (DNA): TGTGCCAGCAGCCCGAGGAGGAGCGGGAGTCCGGGACTGCAAGAGACCCAGTACTTC. Looking up the rest from reference TRBV5-4 and TRBJ2-5 gives the full variable domain: ETGVTQSPTHLIKTRGQQVTLRCSSQSGHNTVSWYQQALGQGPQFIFQYYREEENGRGNFPPRFSGLQFPNYSSELNVNALELDDSALYLCASSPRRSGSPGLQETQYFGPGTRLLVL.

This clone was observed at least ten times. The chain employs TRBV4-1 and TRBJ1-4; 10 nucleotides align to TRBD1. The CDR3 runs 17 residues. Trimming took 4 bases from V and 7 from J; bases not matched to a gene: 12. Germline V lookup: CDR1 MGHRA, CDR2 YSYEKL. The CDR3 loop is CASSLTLFGTGVEKLFF. CDR3 bases: TGCGCCAGCAGCCTAACCCTTTTCGGGACAGGGGTTGAAAAACTGTTTTTT.

This chain links TRBV7-2 with TRBJ1-1, with D possibly TRBD1 on 5 matching bases. The CDR3 spans 13 residues. V gave up 5 bases and J gave up 8 bases, with 15 bases separating them. Germline CDR1 is SGHTA and CDR2 is FQGNSA. CDR3 residues: CASSAPTALEAFF. In DNA form, the CDR3 reads TGTGCCAGCAGCGCCCCGACAGCCCTAGAAGCTTTCTTT.

This CDR3 reads CARTSGNKAGETQYF. Here the CDR3 DNA reads TGTGCCAGGACTAGCGGCAATAAAGCGGGAGAGACCCAGTACTTC. The gene calls are TRBV2 and TRBJ2-5, with 9 bases aligning to TRBD2. CDR1 is SNHLY and CDR2 is FYNNEI in the germline V gene. The V and J ends lost 9 bases and 4 bases, in that order; junction bases with no gene match: 12. This CDR3 is 15 amino acids long.

This clone showed up just a few times. J is TRBJ2-7 and V is TRBV5-6, with 7 bases that match TRBD2. The CDR3 has 15 amino acids. Germline-derived CDR1 and CDR2 are SGHDT and YYEEEE. V was clipped by 4 bases and J by 3 bases; unmatched bases: 10. CDR3 nucleotides: TGTGCCAGCAGCCAGTGGTGGGACTACTACTACGAGCAGTACTTC. Its translation is CASSQWWDYYYEQYF.

The chain recombines TRBV5-1 with TRBJ2-7; either TRBD1 or TRBD2 may supply D (5 bases each). The CDR3 sequence is 14 residues long. Trimming removed 4 bases from V and 0 bases from J, with 11 bases in between. Germline CDR1 reads SGHRS; CDR2 reads YFSETQ. The CDR3 here is CASSTDGGSYEQYF. The DNA of the CDR3 is TGCGCCAGCAGCACGGATGGGGGCTCCTACGAGCAGTACTTC.

This clone was observed a few times. The chain couples TRBV30 to TRBJ1-1; no firm D call. Germline V CDR1 and CDR2: GTSNPN, SVGIG (reference sequence). This CDR3 has 14 amino acids. The ends were cut back, 5 bases at V and 7 bases at J, with 20 bases in the middle. CDR3 protein: CAWDRYRGRGEAFF. The CDR3 bases are TGTGCCTGGGACCGATACAGAGGACGGGGTGAAGCTTTCTTT.

CDR3 nucleotide sequence: TGTGCCAGCAGTCTTACAGGGCCTAGCTCCTATAATTCACCCCTCCACTTT. This gives the protein CASSLTGPSSYNSPLHF. The rearrangement joins TRBV2 to TRBJ1-6, with a weak D call TRBD1 (6 bases). The CDR3 is 17 residues long. Germline lookup yields CDR1 SNHLY and CDR2 FYNNEI. V was shortened by 5 bases and J by 0 bases, with 14 bases between the two germline ends.

The genes are TRBV7-9 and TRBJ2-1; D ambiguous. The CDR3 extends over 11 amino acids. Germline lookup yields CDR1 SEHNR and CDR2 FQNEAQ (reference sequence). The germline V and J ends were trimmed by 6 bases and 4 bases, with 4 bases remaining between them. The CDR3 DNA follows: TGTGCCAGCAGGGTGTACAATGAGCAGTTCTTC. It yields the protein CASRVYNEQFF.

The genes are TRBV29-1 and TRBJ2-7; D is perhaps TRBD1 (5 bases). Germline values: CDR1 SQVTM, CDR2 ANQGSEA. V was trimmed by 4 bases and J by 2 bases, leaving 12 bases between them. This CDR3 region has 13 residues. CDR3 DNA sequence: TGCAGCGTTGGTAAGGGGCTGGCCTACGAGCAGTACTTC. Translated, it gives CSVGKGLAYEQYF.

This clone occurred a few times. The rearrangement uses TRBV11-2 and TRBJ2-3; 9 nucleotides agree with TRBD2. CDR3 length: 15 amino acids. The germline CDR1 and CDR2 sequences are SGHAT and FQNNGV. After removal of 6 bases from V and 4 bases from J, the junction contained 8 bases not matched to a gene. Here the CDR3 DNA reads TGTGCCAGCAGTACCGATAGCGGGGGCCCAGATACGCAGTATTTT. It translates to CASSTDSGGPDTQYF.

The chain carries TRBV5-8 and TRBJ1-1, with D tentatively TRBD1 (6 bases). The V end was cut by 4 bases, the J end by 1 base, with 11 bases between. Germline CDR1 and CDR2: SGHTS and YDEGEE. The CDR3 sequence is 14 residues long. CDR3 protein: CASSHRVGNTEAFF. DNA of the CDR3: TGTGCCAGCAGCCACAGGGTGGGGAACACTGAAGCTTTCTTT.

This clone was picked up a small number of times. J is TRBJ2-3 and V is TRBV4-3, with a possible D match to TRBD2 (6 bases). Germline CDR1 reads LGHNA; CDR2 reads YSLEER. V was trimmed by 0 bases and J by 11 bases, leaving 12 bases between them. The CDR3 spans 13 residues. Here the CDR3 reads CASSQEREIKQYF. CDR3 nucleotides: TGCGCCAGCAGCCAAGAGCGGGAAATCAAGCAGTATTTT.

The chain couples TRBV5-1 to TRBJ2-1, with 7 bases aligning to TRBD2. Germline trimming cut 4 bases from V and 5 bases from J; bases unmatched to any gene: 6. Germline CDR1 and CDR2: SGHRS and YFSETQ. The CDR3 totals 14 residues. The CDR3 DNA is TGCGCCAGCAGCCGGGGGGAACCAAACAATGAGCAGTTCTTC. Translated, it gives CASSRGEPNNEQFF. Full variable domain (outside the CDR3, taken from reference TRBV5-1 and TRBJ2-1): KAGVTQTPRYLIKTRGQQVTLSCSPISGHRSVSWYQQTPGQGLQFLFEYFSETQRNKGNFPGRFSGRQFSNSRSEMNVSTLELGDSALYLCASSRGEPNNEQFFGPGTRLTVL.

The rearrangement links TRBV6-5 to TRBJ1-5; D possibly corresponds to TRBD1 (6 bases). Germline loops: CDR1 MNHEY, CDR2 SVGAGI. V lost 5 bases to trimming and J lost 6 bases, with 17 bases between them. This CDR3 is built from 15 residues. The CDR3 DNA reads TGTGCCAGCAGTGTGGGATTCGGGGGGCCTCAGCCCCAGCATTTT. Translation: CASSVGFGGPQPQHF.

The rearrangement joins TRBV6-6 to TRBJ2-3; TRBD1 matches 7 bases. Losses at the gene ends were 0 bases for V and 2 bases for J; bases not matched to a gene: 5. From germline, CDR1 is MNHNY and CDR2 SVGAGI (reference sequence). This CDR3 spans 16 amino acids. The CDR3 DNA reads TGTGCCAGCAGTTACTCGGGGGACAGCCACACAGATACGCAGTATTTT. Protein product: CASSYSGDSHTDTQYF.

The chain links TRBV4-1 to TRBJ2-3; no clear D gene. Germline-derived CDR1 and CDR2 are MGHRA and YSYEKL. Trimming cost V 2 bases and J 2 bases, with 17 bases left between them. The CDR3 loop spans 17 amino acids. The CDR3 region is CASSQLLETRITDTQYF. Here the CDR3 DNA reads TGCGCCAGCAGCCAACTCCTGGAGACACGGATCACAGATACGCAGTATTTT.

The chain carries TRBV19 and TRBJ1-2, with TRBD1 identical over 12 bases. The germline V gene has CDR1 LNHDA and CDR2 SQIVND (reference sequence). J lost 8 bases, V lost 5 bases, and 9 bases had no gene match. This CDR3 has 15 amino acids. The CDR3 protein is CASSSTGQGAEGYTF. The DNA of the CDR3 is TGTGCCAGTAGTTCCACGGGACAGGGGGCGGAAGGCTACACCTTC.

The chain carries TRBV30 and TRBJ2-3; D tentatively fits TRBD1 or TRBD2 (7 bases each). V lost 2 bases, J lost 6 bases, and 15 bases lay in between. The CDR3 covers 14 residues. Germline V lookup: CDR1 GTSNPN, CDR2 SVGIG (reference sequence). CDR3 sequence: CAWSPTGRGDTQYF. In DNA, the CDR3 is TGTGCCTGGAGTCCGACAGGGAGGGGGGATACGCAGTATTTT.

The V gene is TRBV18, the J gene TRBJ2-7; TRBD2 agrees at 8 bases. V shed 8 bases, J shed 5 bases, and the junction held 8 bases outside the gene matches. The CDR3 has 13 amino acids. Germline V CDR1 and CDR2: KGHSH, LQKENI. The CDR3 here is CASTRGGEDEQYF. CDR3 DNA: TGTGCCAGCACCCGGGGGGGAGAGGACGAGCAGTACTTC.

This chain links TRBV6-6 with TRBJ1-1, with unresolved D. V was shortened by 3 bases and J by 1 base, with 15 bases between the two germline ends. The CDR3 is 16 amino acids. CDR1 and CDR2 (germline): MNHNY, SVGAGI (reference sequence). The CDR3 is CASSYFSGSKNTEAFF. CDR3 DNA: TGTGCCAGCAGTTATTTCAGTGGCTCAAAGAACACTGAAGCTTTCTTT.

On this clone: Other DNA sequences in the same sample also yield this CDR3. The genes are TRBV7-2 and TRBJ2-5; D unclear. Trimming left V 5 bases short and J 2 bases short, with 3 bases between. In germline, CDR1 is SGHTA, CDR2 FQGNSA. The CDR3 runs to 11 residues. CDR3 nucleotide sequence: TGTGCCAGCAGCGAACAAGAGACCCAGTACTTC. Protein sequence: CASSEQETQYF.

The chain employs TRBV10-3 and TRBJ2-5; D is perhaps TRBD1 (6 bases). Looked up from germline, CDR1 is ENHRY and CDR2 is SYGVKD. Trimming stripped 3 bases from V and 2 bases from J, with 13 bases between. The CDR3 totals 15 residues. This CDR3 is CAISDGQGQQETQYF. For the CDR3, the DNA is TGTGCCATCAGTGACGGGCAGGGGCAACAAGAGACCCAGTACTTC.

The rearrangement links TRBV9 to TRBJ1-6, with TRBD1 identical over 9 bases. CDR3 length: 16 residues. Germline lookup yields CDR1 SGDLS and CDR2 YYNGEE. J lost 7 bases, V lost 1 base, and 6 bases had no gene match. This CDR3 is CASSVSTGGVNSPLHF. CDR3 DNA sequence: TGTGCCAGCAGCGTATCAACAGGGGGCGTGAATTCACCCCTCCACTTT.

This clone showed up just a few times. The rearrangement links TRBV11-2 to TRBJ2-5, with 9 bases lining up with TRBD1. The CDR3 spans 15 residues. The ends lost 4 bases at V and 5 bases at J; junction bases unmatched: 8. Germline values: CDR1 SGHAT, CDR2 FQNNGV. CDR3 bases: TGTGCCAGCAGCTCCTGGGACAGGGCTGGGGAGACCCAGTACTTC. This gives the protein CASSSWDRAGETQYF.

The V gene is TRBV7-2, the J gene TRBJ2-5, with D perhaps matching TRBD1 (6 bases). Trimming removed 7 bases at V and 5 bases at J, with 11 bases between. This CDR3 spans 12 amino acids. Germline values: CDR1 SGHTA, CDR2 FQGNSA. The CDR3 sequence is CASTETGETQYF. For the CDR3, the DNA is TGTGCCAGCACGGAAACAGGGGAGACCCAGTACTTC.

The V call is TRBV7-9, the J call TRBJ1-2; D uncertain. There are 14 residues in the CDR3. CDR1 and CDR2 (germline): SEHNR, FQNEAQ (reference sequence). V dropped 5 bases and J dropped 6 bases, with 16 bases sitting between them. The CDR3 DNA sequence: TGTGCCAGCAGCGGACGTCTGGGGTGGGATGGCTACACCTTC. Translating it yields CASSGRLGWDGYTF.